This T cell receptor beta chain was documented in a study of T-cell memory formation after mild COVID-19. On the study more broadly: Largely, the TCR clusters proved donor specific. Points from the study as a whole: Within pre-infection memory, some responding clones were found, suggesting cross-reactive memory joined. Later expanders leaned CD4+, whereas day 15 to 85 contracting clones were balanced CD4/CD8.

Details on this clonotype: Antigen unknown.

Germline V lookup: CDR1 SQVTM, CDR2 ANQGSEA. After removal of 7 bases from V and 5 bases from J, the junction contained 5 bases not matched to a gene. CDR3 length equals 13 residues. 5'RACE, which relied on constant-segment primers, yielded TCR alpha and TCR beta cDNA libraries carrying sample barcodes and UMIs. In TCRdb, the 5' RACE reads were re-called with MiXCR into one record per CDR3 protein. The table records about 400,000 distinct CDR3 sequences, 16% of them present only once. The V call is TRBV29-1, the J call TRBJ2-7; TRBD2 matches 13 bases. The sequenced sample consisted of PBMCs or a T cell subset sorted from them (not recorded which). The TCR sequence derives from a man between 18 and 35 years old who had mild COVID-19 (a few samples of this study predate the infection). Cell type and time point are not known. CDR3 nucleotide sequence: TGCAGCGGCGGACTAGCGGGGGCCGACGAGCAGTACTTC. Protein sequence: CSGGLAGADEQYF.